These 8 T cell receptor beta chains came from one sample sequenced in a study of shared clonotypes between healthy human individuals. The table came from immunoSEQ multiplex PCR; TCRdb's copy has only in-frame clones and leaves some out. The sample gives 2 million to 3 million clones, 90% to 95% of which show up once; approximately 0.36% is in the top ten. Sequenced material: naive CD4+ T cells from PBMCs. Described subset: CD45RA+ positively selected. The receptor set was obtained from a man between 18 and 29 years old in good health. Some clones in this sample may be carry-over from other donors' samples.

The gene calls are TRBV4-1 and TRBJ2-7; TRBD1 agrees at 7 bases. CDR1 is MGHRA and CDR2 is YSYEKL in the germline V gene. The CDR3 is made up of 15 amino acids. The junction had 8 bases not matched to a gene; V was cut back by 6 bases and J by 0 bases. The chain's CDR3 is CASSSGTASSYEQYF. CDR3 in DNA: TGCGCCAGCAGTTCCGGGACAGCGAGCTCCTACGAGCAGTACTTC.

V gene TRBV27 combines with J gene TRBJ1-5; unclear D gene. There are 13 residues in the CDR3. From germline, CDR1 is MNHEY and CDR2 SMNVEV (reference sequence). V lost 11 bases to trimming and J lost 4 bases, with 15 bases between them. DNA of the CDR3: TGTGCCGGCTGGGGTCGACTTAATCAGCCCCAGCATTTT. It codes for CAGWGRLNQPQHF.

The V call is TRBV4-3, the J call TRBJ2-5, with D perhaps matching TRBD1 (6 bases). V was clipped by 4 bases and J by 8 bases, with 23 bases between them. Looked up from germline, CDR1 is LGHNA and CDR2 is YSLEER. The CDR3 is made up of 16 amino acids. In DNA form, the CDR3 reads TGCGCCAGCAGCCTTGGGACACTCCAAGGGATGGTTACCCAGTACTTC. This translates into CASSLGTLQGMVTQYF.

V and J are TRBV18 and TRBJ1-2; the D gene is possibly TRBD1 (6 bases). The germline CDR1 and CDR2 sequences are KGHSH and LQKENI. This CDR3 region has 13 residues. V was trimmed by 5 bases and J by 10 bases, leaving 17 bases between them. CDR3 bases: TGTGCCAGCTCATCGGGGGACACTCGAGTCTACACCTTC. Translated, it gives CASSSGDTRVYTF.

The gene calls are TRBV10-3 and TRBJ2-3; TRBD2 matches at 8 bases. The CDR3 has 14 residues. The V and J ends lost 8 bases and 2 bases, in that order; junction bases with no gene match: 6. Germline V gives CDR1 ENHRY, CDR2 SYGVKD. CDR3 coding DNA: TGTGCCATCTCGGGCGGGAGGCTCACAGATACGCAGTATTTT. Amino acid sequence: CAISGGRLTDTQYF.

V and J are TRBV14 and TRBJ1-2; D is perhaps TRBD1 (6 bases). The CDR3 runs to 14 residues. V lost 2 bases to trimming and J lost 6 bases, with 13 bases between them. Germline assignment: CDR1 SGHDN and CDR2 FVKESK. CDR3 coding DNA: TGTGCCAGCAGCCAAAGGAGAGGGGGTGATGGCTACACCTTC. Its protein is CASSQRRGGDGYTF.

In nucleotides, the CDR3 is TGTGCCAGCAGCGCGATCCGGGCTAGCACAGATACGCAGTATTTT. This encodes CASSAIRASTDTQYF. The chain has TRBV14 and TRBJ2-3, with D unclear. Germline values: CDR1 SGHDN, CDR2 FVKESK. Trimming took off 5 bases at V and 0 bases at J, with 12 bases between the two ends. The CDR3 length is 15 residues.

This clone has only one observation. The gene calls are TRBV7-9 and TRBJ1-1, with 10 bases lining up with TRBD1. CDR3 size: 13 residues. Germline-derived CDR1 and CDR2 are SEHNR and FQNEAQ (reference sequence). The CDR3 spells CRSGTGVGTEAFF. In DNA form, the CDR3 reads TGTAGGTCAGGGACAGGGGTGGGCACTGAAGCTTTCTTT. Variable domain in full (rest from reference TRBV7-9 and TRBJ1-1): DTGVSQNPRHKITKRGQNVTFRCDPISEHNRLYWYRQTLGQGPEFLTYFQNEAQLEKSRLLSDRFSAERPKGSFSTLEIQRTEQGDSAMYLCRSGTGVGTEAFFGQGTRLTVV.